This T cell receptor (beta chain) was sequenced during a study of blood T cell repertoires in COVID-19. Study summary: PBMCs, B-cell-depleted T cells, or T cells provided the cDNA or gDNA that made up the material.

V was pared by 6 bases and J by 9 bases, with 18 bases between. The CDR3 has 14 amino acids. The V gene's germline CDR1 is LNHDA and CDR2 SQIVND (reference sequence). Study processing details: Reference gene primers were amplified, and this amplification served to estimate nucleated cell counts. TCRdb's table, derived via immunoSEQ multiplex PCR, lists solely in-frame clones and lacks some. V, J and clone size are taken as reported in that table, and D and trimming were inferred from the DNA itself. This sample has 200,000 or so clones; roughly 80% occur once, and the top ten carry approximately 5.3%.

The chain combines TRBV19 with TRBJ2-1, with D perhaps TRBD2 (6 bases). The clonotype was recovered from a human donor in a cohort sampled during active COVID-19. The sequenced sample was peripheral blood. CDR3 nucleotide sequence: TGTGCCAGTAGCACCGGGACTTCCCCCCTTGAGCAGTTCTTC. It is translated as CASSTGTSPLEQFF.